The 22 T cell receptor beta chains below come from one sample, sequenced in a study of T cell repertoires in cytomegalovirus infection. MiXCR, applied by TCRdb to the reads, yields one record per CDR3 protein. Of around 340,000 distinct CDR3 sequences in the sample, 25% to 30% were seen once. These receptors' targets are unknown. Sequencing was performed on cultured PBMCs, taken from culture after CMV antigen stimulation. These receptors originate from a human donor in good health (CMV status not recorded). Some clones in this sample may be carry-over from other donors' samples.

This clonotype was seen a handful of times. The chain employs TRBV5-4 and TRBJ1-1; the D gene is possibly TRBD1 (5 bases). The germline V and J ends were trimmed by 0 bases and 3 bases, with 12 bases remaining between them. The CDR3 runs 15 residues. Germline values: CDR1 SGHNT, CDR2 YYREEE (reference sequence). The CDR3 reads CASSLETAGYTEAFF. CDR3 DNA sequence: TGTGCCAGCAGCTTGGAAACGGCAGGGTACACTGAAGCTTTCTTT.

The CDR3 DNA follows: TGCAGTGCTCCCTTAGACGGAGGGGGTATTTACGAGCAGTACTTC. Encoded protein: CSAPLDGGGIYEQYF. The J gene is TRBJ2-7, the V gene TRBV20-1; D may match TRBD1 or TRBD2 (6 bases each). The V and J ends lost 5 bases and 4 bases respectively, with 21 bases between them. Germline CDR1 and CDR2: DFQATT and SNEGSKA (reference sequence). The CDR3 runs 15 residues.

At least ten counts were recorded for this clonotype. CDR3 in amino acids: CASSLGVRAIDSYEQYF. CDR3 nucleotides: TGTGCCAGCAGCTTGGGGGTTCGGGCCATCGACTCCTACGAGCAGTACTTC. The chain joins TRBV5-6 to TRBJ2-7; D not resolved. Deletions cut 0 bases from V and 0 bases from J, with 16 bases between. The CDR3 covers 17 residues. Germline V gene lookup returns CDR1 SGHDT and CDR2 YYEEEE.

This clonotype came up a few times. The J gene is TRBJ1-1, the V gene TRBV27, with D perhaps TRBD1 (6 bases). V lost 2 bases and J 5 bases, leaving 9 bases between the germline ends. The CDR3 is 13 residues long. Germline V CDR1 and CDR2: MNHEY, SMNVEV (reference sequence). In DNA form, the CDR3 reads TGTGCCAGCAGTTTAAACAGGGAAACTGAAGCTTTCTTT. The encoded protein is CASSLNRETEAFF.

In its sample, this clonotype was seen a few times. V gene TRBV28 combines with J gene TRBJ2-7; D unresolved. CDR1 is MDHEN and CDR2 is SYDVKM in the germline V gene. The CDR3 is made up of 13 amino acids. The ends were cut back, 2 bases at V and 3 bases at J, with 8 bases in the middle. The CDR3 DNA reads TGTGCCAGCAGTTTAGGGCCTCGCTACGAGCAGTACTTC. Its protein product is CASSLGPRYEQYF.

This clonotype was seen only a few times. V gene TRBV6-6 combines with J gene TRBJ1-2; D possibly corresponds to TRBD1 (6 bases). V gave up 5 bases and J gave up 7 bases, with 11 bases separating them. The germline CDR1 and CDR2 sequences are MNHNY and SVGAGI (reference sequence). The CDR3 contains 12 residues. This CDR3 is CASSQQGGGYTF. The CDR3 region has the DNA TGTGCCAGCAGTCAACAGGGCGGTGGCTACACCTTC.

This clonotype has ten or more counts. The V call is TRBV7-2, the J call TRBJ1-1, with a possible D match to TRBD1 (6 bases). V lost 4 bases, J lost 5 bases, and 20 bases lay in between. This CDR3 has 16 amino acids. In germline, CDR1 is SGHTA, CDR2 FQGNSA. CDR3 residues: CASSSPGGGQGTEAFF. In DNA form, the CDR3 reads TGTGCCAGCAGCTCTCCAGGAGGGGGGCAAGGAACTGAAGCTTTCTTT.

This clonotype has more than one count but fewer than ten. The CDR3 DNA is TGTGCTGAGTGCGTCGTGGTCGGAGGTGAGCAGTTCTTC. Amino acids: CAECVVVGGEQFF. The genes are TRBV12-5 and TRBJ2-1; a weak D match, TRBD2 (5 bases). Per the germline V gene, CDR1 is LGHNT and CDR2 is FRNRAP. The CDR3 covers 13 residues. The V and J ends lost 11 bases and 9 bases respectively, with 20 bases between them. The full variable domain, rest sourced from reference TRBV12-5 and TRBJ2-1, is DARVTQTPRHKVTEMGQEVTMRCQPILGHNTVFWYRQTMMQGLELLAYFRNRAPLDDSGMPKDRFSAEMPDATLATLKIQPSEPRDSAVYFCAECVVVGGEQFFGPGTRLTVL.

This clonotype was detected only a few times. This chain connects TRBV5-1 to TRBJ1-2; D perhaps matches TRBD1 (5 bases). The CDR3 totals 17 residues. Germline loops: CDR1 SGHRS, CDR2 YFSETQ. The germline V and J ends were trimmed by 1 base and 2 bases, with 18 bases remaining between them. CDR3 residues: CASSLSGRATANYGYTF. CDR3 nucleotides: TGCGCCAGCAGCTTGTCGGGCAGGGCGACGGCCAACTATGGCTACACCTTC.

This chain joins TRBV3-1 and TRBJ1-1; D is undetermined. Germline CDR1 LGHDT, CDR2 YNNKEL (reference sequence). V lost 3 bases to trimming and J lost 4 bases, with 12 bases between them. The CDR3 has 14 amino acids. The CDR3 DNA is TGTGCCAGCAGCCATTTCAGTCGAGCCACTGAAGCTTTCTTT. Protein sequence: CASSHFSRATEAFF.

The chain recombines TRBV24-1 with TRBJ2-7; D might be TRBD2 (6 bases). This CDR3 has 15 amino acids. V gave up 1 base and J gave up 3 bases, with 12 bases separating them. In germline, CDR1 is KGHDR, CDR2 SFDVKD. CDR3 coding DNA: TGTGCCACCAGTGATTTTGCAGGAGGGTTCTACGAGCAGTACTTC. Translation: CATSDFAGGFYEQYF.

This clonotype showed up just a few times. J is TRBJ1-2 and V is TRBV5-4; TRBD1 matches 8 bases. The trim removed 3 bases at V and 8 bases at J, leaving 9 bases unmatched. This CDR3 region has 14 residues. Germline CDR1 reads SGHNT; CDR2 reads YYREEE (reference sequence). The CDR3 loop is CASSSVGQGRGYTF. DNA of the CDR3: TGTGCCAGCAGCTCCGTCGGACAGGGCCGCGGCTACACCTTC. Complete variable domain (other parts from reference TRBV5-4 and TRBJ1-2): ETGVTQSPTHLIKTRGQQVTLRCSSQSGHNTVSWYQQALGQGPQFIFQYYREEENGRGNFPPRFSGLQFPNYSSELNVNALELDDSALYLCASSSVGQGRGYTFGSGTRLTVV.

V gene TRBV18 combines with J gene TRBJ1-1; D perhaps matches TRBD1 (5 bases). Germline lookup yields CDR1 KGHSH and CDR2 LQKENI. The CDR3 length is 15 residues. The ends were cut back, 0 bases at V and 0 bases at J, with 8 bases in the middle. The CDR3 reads CASSPPGGMNTEAFF. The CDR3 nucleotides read TGTGCCAGCTCACCACCCGGGGGAATGAACACTGAAGCTTTCTTT.

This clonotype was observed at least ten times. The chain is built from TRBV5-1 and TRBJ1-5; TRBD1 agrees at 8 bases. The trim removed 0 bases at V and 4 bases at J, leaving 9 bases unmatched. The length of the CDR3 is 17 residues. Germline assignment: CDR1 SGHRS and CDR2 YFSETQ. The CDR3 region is CASSLGEAQGGNQPQHF. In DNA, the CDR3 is TGCGCCAGCAGCTTGGGTGAGGCACAGGGGGGTAATCAGCCCCAGCATTTT.

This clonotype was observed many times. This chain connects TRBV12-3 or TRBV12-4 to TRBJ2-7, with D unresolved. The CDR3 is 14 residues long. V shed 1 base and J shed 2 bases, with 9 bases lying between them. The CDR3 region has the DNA TGTGCCAGCAGTTTAGATGTCTTAGCCTACGAGCAGTACTTC. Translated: CASSLDVLAYEQYF.

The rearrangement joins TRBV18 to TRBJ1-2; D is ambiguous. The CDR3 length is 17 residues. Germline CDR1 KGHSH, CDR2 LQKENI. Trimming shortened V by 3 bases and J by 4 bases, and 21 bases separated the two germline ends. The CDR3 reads CASSPLAESSSIYGYTF. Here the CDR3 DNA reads TGTGCCAGCTCACCGTTAGCGGAAAGCTCGTCTATCTATGGCTACACCTTC.

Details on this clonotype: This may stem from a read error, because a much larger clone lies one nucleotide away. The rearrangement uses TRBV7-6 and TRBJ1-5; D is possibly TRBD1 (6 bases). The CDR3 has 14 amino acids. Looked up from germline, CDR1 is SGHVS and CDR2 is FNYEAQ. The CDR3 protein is CAGSPGDSNQPQHF. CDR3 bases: TGTGCCGGCAGCCCAGGGGATAGCAATCAGCCCCAGCATTTT.

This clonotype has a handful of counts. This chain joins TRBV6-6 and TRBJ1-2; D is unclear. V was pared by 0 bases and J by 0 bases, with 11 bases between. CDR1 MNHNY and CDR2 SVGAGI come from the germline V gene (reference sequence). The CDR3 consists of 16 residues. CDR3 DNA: TGTGCCAGCAGTTACTCGATATTAGCAGCTAACTATGGCTACACCTTC. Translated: CASSYSILAANYGYTF.

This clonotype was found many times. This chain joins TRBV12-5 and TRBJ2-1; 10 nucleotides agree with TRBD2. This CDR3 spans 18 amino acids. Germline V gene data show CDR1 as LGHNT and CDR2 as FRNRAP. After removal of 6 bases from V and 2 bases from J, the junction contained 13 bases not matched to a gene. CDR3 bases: TGTGCTAGTGGCCCGGGACTAGCGATCGAAGCTACCTACAATGAGCAGTTCTTC. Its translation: CASGPGLAIEATYNEQFF.

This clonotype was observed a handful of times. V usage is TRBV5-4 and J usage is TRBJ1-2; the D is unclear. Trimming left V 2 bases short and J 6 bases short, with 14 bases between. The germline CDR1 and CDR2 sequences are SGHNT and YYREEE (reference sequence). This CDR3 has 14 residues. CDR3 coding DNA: TGTGCCAGCAGCTTCATCGTGGGTTTAGATGGCTACACCTTC. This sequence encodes CASSFIVGLDGYTF.

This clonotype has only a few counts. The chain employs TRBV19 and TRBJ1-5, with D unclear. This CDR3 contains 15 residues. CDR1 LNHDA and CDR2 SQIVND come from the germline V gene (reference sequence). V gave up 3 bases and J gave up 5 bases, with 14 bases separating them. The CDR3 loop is CASSMGRPFDQPQHF. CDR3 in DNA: TGTGCCAGTAGTATGGGCCGTCCTTTTGATCAGCCCCAGCATTTT. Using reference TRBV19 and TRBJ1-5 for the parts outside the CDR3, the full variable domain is DGGITQSPKYLFRKEGQNVTLSCEQNLNHDAMYWYRQDPGQGLRLIYYSQIVNDFQKGDIAEGYSVSREKKESFPLTVTSAQKNPTAFYLCASSMGRPFDQPQHFGDGTRLSIL.

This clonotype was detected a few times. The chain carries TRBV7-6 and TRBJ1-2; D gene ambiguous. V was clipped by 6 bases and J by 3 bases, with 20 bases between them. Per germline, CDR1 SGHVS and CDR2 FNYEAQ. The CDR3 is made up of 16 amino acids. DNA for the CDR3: TGTGCCAGCAGTTCCGCCCCGGCGCAGACCTACTATGGCTACACCTTC. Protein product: CASSSAPAQTYYGYTF.